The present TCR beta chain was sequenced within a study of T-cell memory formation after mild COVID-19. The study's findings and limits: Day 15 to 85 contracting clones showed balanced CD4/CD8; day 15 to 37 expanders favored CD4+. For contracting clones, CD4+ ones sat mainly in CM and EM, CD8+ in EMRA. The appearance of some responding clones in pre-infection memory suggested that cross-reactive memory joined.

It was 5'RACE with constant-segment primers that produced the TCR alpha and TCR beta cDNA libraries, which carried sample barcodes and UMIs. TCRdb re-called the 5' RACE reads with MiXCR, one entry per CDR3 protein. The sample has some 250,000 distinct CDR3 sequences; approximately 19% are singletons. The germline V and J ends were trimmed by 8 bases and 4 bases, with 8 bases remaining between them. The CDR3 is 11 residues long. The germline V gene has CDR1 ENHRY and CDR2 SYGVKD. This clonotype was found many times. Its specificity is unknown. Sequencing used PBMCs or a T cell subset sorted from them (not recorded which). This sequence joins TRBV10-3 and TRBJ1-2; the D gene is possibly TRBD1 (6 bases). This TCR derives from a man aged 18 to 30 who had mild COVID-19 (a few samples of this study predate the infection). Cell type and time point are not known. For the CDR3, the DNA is TGTGCCATCTCGACAGGCTATGGCTACACCTTC. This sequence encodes CAISTGYGYTF.